The 3 T cell receptor beta chains in this list originate from one sample, sequenced in a study of T cells in Graves' hyperthyroidism and ophthalmopathy. Template material for amplifying TCR beta CDR3 regions consisted of RNA transcripts. HTBI primers were employed in a first-round RT-PCR of the TCR CDR3. TCRdb called the multiplex PCR reads again in MiXCR, with one record for every CDR3 protein. The table shows about 420,000 distinct CDR3 sequences, with roughly an eighth occurring only once. The material sequenced was blood. The receptor set was obtained from a young woman with Graves' hyperthyroidism.

This rearrangement joins TRBV20-1 to TRBJ1-5, with D uncertain. Trimming took 6 bases from V and 6 from J, leaving 12 bases between them. The length of the CDR3 is 12 residues. Germline lookup yields CDR1 DFQATT and CDR2 SNEGSKA (reference sequence). The CDR3 here is CSARRGGQPQHF. In DNA form, the CDR3 reads TGCAGTGCCAGACGGGGAGGTCAGCCCCAGCATTTT.

This clonotype was found many times. V is TRBV3-1 and J is TRBJ2-3; 7 positions match TRBD1. CDR1 and CDR2 from the germline V gene are LGHDT and YNNKEL (reference sequence). The CDR3 length is 17 residues. The J segment lost 4 bases and the V segment lost 2 bases, leaving 12 bases of the junction unmatched. CDR3 region: CASSQNGRGKRADTQYF. The CDR3 DNA follows: TGTGCCAGCAGCCAAAACGGCAGGGGGAAGAGAGCAGATACGCAGTATTTT.

V usage is TRBV28 and J usage is TRBJ1-1; 7 bases align to TRBD1. Germline CDR1 MDHEN, CDR2 SYDVKM. The CDR3 contains 13 residues. V was pared by 5 bases and J by 3 bases, with 3 bases of the junction left unmatched. The CDR3 nucleotides are TGTGCCAGCAGTCCCGGACAGGACACTGAAGCTTTCTTT. Protein sequence: CASSPGQDTEAFF. The full variable domain, with the rest looked up from reference TRBV28 and TRBJ1-1, is DVKVTQSSRYLVKRTGEKVFLECVQDMDHENMFWYRQDPGLGLRLIYFSYDVKMKEKGDIPEGYSVSREKKERFSLILESASTNQTSMYLCASSPGQDTEAFFGQGTRLTVV.